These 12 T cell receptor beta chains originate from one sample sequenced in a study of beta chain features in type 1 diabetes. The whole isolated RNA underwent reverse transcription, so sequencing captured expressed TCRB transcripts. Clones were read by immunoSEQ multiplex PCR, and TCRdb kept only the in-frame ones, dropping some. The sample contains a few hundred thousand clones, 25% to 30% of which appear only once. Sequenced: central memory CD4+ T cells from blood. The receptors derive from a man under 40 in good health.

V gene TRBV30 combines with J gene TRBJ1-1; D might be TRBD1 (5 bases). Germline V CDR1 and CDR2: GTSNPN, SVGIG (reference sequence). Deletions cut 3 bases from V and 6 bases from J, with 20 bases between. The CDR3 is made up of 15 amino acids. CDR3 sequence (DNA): TGTGCCTGGAGCCAGCTTCAAACAGGCAGACCTGAAGCTTTCTTT. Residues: CAWSQLQTGRPEAFF.

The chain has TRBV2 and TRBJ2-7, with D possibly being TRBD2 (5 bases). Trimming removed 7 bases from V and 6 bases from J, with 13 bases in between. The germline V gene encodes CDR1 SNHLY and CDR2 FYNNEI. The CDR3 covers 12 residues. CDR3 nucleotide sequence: TGTGCCAGCACTAGACTATTAGGCGAGCAGTACTTC. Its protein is CASTRLLGEQYF. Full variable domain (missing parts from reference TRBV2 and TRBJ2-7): EPEVTQTPSHQVTQMGQEVILRCVPISNHLYFYWYRQILGQKVEFLVSFYNNEISEKSEIFDDQFSVERPDGSNFTLKIRSTKLEDSAMYFCASTRLLGEQYFGPGTRLTVT.

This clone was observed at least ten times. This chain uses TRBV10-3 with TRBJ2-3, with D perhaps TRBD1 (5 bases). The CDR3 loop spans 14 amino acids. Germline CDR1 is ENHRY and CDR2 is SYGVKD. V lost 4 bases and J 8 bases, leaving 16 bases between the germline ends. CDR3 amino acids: CAISGGPVTGTQYF. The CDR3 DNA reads TGTGCCATCAGTGGGGGCCCCGTCACGGGTACGCAGTATTTT.

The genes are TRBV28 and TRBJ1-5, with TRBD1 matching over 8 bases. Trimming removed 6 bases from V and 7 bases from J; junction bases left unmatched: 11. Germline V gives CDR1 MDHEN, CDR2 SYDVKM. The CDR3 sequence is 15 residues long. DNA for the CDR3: TGTGCCAGCAGGCGCGACAGGGGAGGAAGGCAGCCCCAGCATTTT. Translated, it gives CASRRDRGGRQPQHF.

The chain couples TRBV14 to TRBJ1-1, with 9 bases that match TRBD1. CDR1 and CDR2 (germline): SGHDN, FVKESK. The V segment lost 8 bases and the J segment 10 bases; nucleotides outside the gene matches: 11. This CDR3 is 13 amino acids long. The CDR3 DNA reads TGTGCCAGCCATCCACAGGGGGCTGTCGGAGCTTTCTTT. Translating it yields CASHPQGAVGAFF. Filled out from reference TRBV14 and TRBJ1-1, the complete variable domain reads EAGVTQFPSHSVIEKGQTVTLRCDPISGHDNLYWYRRVMGKEIKFLLHFVKESKQDESGMPNNRFLAERTGGTYSTLKVQPAELEDSGVYFCASHPQGAVGAFFGQGTRLTVV.

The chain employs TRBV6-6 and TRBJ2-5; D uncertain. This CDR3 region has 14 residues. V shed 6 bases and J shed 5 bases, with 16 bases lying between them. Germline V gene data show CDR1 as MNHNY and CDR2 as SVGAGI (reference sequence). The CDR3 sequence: CASSMDGPRETQYF. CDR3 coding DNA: TGTGCCAGCAGCATGGACGGCCCGAGGGAGACCCAGTACTTC.

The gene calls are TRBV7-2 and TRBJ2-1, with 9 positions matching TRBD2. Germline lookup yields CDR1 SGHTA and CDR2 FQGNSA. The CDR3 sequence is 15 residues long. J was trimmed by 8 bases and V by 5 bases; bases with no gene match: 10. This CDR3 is CASSDLGLAKDEQFF. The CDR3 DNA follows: TGTGCCAGCAGCGACCTGGGACTAGCTAAAGATGAGCAGTTCTTC.

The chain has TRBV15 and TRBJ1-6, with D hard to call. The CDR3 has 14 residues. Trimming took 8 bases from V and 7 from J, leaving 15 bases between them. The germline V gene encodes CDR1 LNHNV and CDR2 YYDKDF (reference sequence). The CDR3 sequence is CATRPGIQNSPLHF. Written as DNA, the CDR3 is TGTGCCACCCGACCCGGCATCCAGAATTCACCCCTCCACTTT.

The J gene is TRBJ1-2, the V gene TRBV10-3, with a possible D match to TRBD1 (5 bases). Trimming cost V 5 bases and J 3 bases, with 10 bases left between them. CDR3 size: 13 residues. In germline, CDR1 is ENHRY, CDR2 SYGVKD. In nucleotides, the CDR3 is TGTGCCATCAGTCAGGGCGAGGACTATGGCTACACCTTC. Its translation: CAISQGEDYGYTF.

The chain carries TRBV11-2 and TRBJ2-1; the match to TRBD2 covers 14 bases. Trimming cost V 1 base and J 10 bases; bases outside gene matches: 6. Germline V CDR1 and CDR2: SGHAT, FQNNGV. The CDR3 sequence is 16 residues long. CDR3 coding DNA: TGTGCCAGCAGCTTAGGACTAGCGGGAGGGCCCAGAGAGCAGTTCTTC. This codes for CASSLGLAGGPREQFF. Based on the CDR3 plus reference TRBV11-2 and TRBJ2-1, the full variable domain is EAGVAQSPRYKIIEKRQSVAFWCNPISGHATLYWYQQILGQGPKLLIQFQNNGVVDDSQLPKDRFSAERLKGVDSTLKIQPAKLEDSAVYLCASSLGLAGGPREQFFGPGTRLTVL.

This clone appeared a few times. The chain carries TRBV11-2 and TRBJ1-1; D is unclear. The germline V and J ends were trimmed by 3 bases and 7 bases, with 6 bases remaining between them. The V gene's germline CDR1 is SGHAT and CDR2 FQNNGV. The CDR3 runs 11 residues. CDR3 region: CASSFSNEAFF. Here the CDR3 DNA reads TGTGCCAGCAGCTTTTCGAATGAAGCTTTCTTT. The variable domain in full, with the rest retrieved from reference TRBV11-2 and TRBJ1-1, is EAGVAQSPRYKIIEKRQSVAFWCNPISGHATLYWYQQILGQGPKLLIQFQNNGVVDDSQLPKDRFSAERLKGVDSTLKIQPAKLEDSAVYLCASSFSNEAFFGQGTRLTVV.

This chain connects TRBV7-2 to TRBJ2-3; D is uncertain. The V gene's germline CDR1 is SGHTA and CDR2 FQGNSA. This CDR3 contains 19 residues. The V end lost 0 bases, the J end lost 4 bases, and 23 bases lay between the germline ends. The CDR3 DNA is TGTGCCAGCAGCTTAGCGGCCGCGTCCCAGGTCCCATCCGCAGATACGCAGTATTTT. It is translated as CASSLAAASQVPSADTQYF.